Shown below are 17 T cell receptor beta chains from a single sample sequenced in a study of shared clonotypes between healthy human individuals. Here immunoSEQ multiplex PCR was the method, and the copy in TCRdb shows in-frame clones only, minus some. The repertoire has fewer than 400,000 clones, over 65% of them found once; the top ten carry 10% to 13%. The material sequenced was memory CD4+ T cells sorted from blood. Regarding subset: CD45RA-negative fraction. Receptor source: a young man in good health.

This rearrangement joins TRBV6-5 to TRBJ1-3, with 8 bases aligning to TRBD1. V was clipped by 7 bases and J by 2 bases; unmatched bases: 4. This CDR3 contains 14 residues. The V gene's germline CDR1 is MNHEY and CDR2 SVGAGI. The CDR3: CASTDRGTGNTIYF. CDR3 DNA sequence: TGTGCCAGCACCGACAGGGGCACTGGAAACACCATATATTTT.

This clone was seen a few times. The chain employs TRBV28 and TRBJ2-1, with D possibly matching TRBD2 (6 bases). The CDR3 is 11 amino acids. V was shortened by 10 bases and J by 6 bases, with 10 bases between the two germline ends. Germline V gives CDR1 MDHEN, CDR2 SYDVKM. The CDR3 reads CATGVLNEQFF. The CDR3 DNA is TGTGCCACGGGGGTCCTCAATGAGCAGTTCTTC.

V usage is TRBV11-2 and J usage is TRBJ2-1; the D gene is possibly TRBD2 (6 bases). The ends were cut back, 5 bases at V and 1 base at J, with 12 bases in the middle. Per the germline V gene, CDR1 is SGHAT and CDR2 is FQNNGV. This CDR3 has 15 amino acids. The CDR3 DNA follows: TGTGCCAGCAGCCGACCGGAGGGATCCTACAATGAGCAGTTCTTC. The encoded protein is CASSRPEGSYNEQFF.

In nucleotides, the CDR3 is TGTGCCACGTCACCAGGGGGCGCGTATGAAAAACTGTTTTTT. It yields the protein CATSPGGAYEKLFF. The genes are TRBV10-3 and TRBJ1-4; TRBD1 matches 8 bases. Trimming cost V 10 bases and J 6 bases; bases outside gene matches: 10. CDR1 is ENHRY and CDR2 is SYGVKD in the germline V gene. The CDR3 is made up of 14 amino acids.

The genes are TRBV14 and TRBJ1-1, with 10 bases aligning to TRBD1. Germline CDR1 and CDR2: SGHDN and FVKESK. This CDR3 contains 17 residues. The J segment lost 4 bases and the V segment lost 3 bases, leaving 11 bases of the junction unmatched. CDR3: CASSQGQGLGWTTEAFF. CDR3 DNA sequence: TGTGCCAGCAGCCAGGGACAGGGGCTGGGTTGGACCACTGAAGCTTTCTTT.

This clone was counted only a few times. The J gene is TRBJ1-5, the V gene TRBV27; no reliable D call. The CDR3 runs 21 residues. Looked up from germline, CDR1 is MNHEY and CDR2 is SMNVEV (reference sequence). Trimming took 3 bases from V and 0 from J, leaving 27 bases between them. CDR3 residues: CASSLRFGQSEGPYSNQPQHF. The CDR3 DNA reads TGTGCCAGCAGTTTGCGGTTCGGGCAGTCTGAAGGGCCTTATAGCAATCAGCCCCAGCATTTT.

The rearrangement joins TRBV19 to TRBJ2-3; TRBD1 matches at 7 bases. The ends lost 3 bases at V and 2 bases at J; junction bases unmatched: 17. The V gene's germline CDR1 is LNHDA and CDR2 SQIVND (reference sequence). The CDR3 has 19 residues. The CDR3 protein is CASSIDRDSPGRYTDTQYF. The CDR3 DNA reads TGTGCCAGTAGTATTGACAGGGATTCCCCGGGTCGATACACAGATACGCAGTATTTT.

The chain uses TRBV6-1 and TRBJ1-6; no clear D gene. CDR1 is MNHNS and CDR2 is SASEGT in the germline V gene. The V gene lost 1 base and the J gene lost 15 bases, with 13 bases spanning the gap. The CDR3 runs to 13 residues. The CDR3, as DNA: TGTGCCAGCAGTGAAGGACTCCGGGTGAACCTCCACTTT. It specifies CASSEGLRVNLHF.

In this sample, this clone turned up once. The chain links TRBV5-1 to TRBJ2-5, with 7 positions matching TRBD1. CDR3 length: 15 residues. V was clipped by 4 bases and J by 5 bases; unmatched bases: 11. Germline V gene data show CDR1 as SGHRS and CDR2 as YFSETQ. CDR3 DNA: TGCGCCAGCAGCACCGGGACAGTGGGGGAGGAGACCCAGTACTTC. It yields the protein CASSTGTVGEETQYF.

V gene TRBV5-4 combines with J gene TRBJ2-2; 8 nucleotides match TRBD1. The V and J ends lost 2 bases and 7 bases, in that order; junction bases with no gene match: 7. The CDR3 totals 15 residues. Germline CDR1 is SGHNT and CDR2 is YYREEE (reference sequence). Written as DNA, the CDR3 is TGTGCCAGCAGCTTAAGACAGGGGTTAGGCGGGGAGCTGTTTTTT. It encodes CASSLRQGLGGELFF.

The chain couples TRBV28 to TRBJ2-7, with a tentative D call TRBD1 (6 bases). V lost 6 bases, J lost 1 base, and 19 bases lay in between. In germline, CDR1 is MDHEN, CDR2 SYDVKM. This CDR3 is 16 amino acids long. The CDR3 DNA is TGTGCCAGCAGGGCGGTCAGGGGACCCAAATCCTACGAGCAGTACTTC. Protein sequence: CASRAVRGPKSYEQYF.

The rearrangement uses TRBV21-1 and TRBJ1-4; whether TRBD1, the table's D call, matches the DNA was not checked. TRBV21-1 counts as a pseudogene. CDR3 length equals 14 residues. CDR3 bases: TGTGCCAGCACCCACAGTACAACTAATGAAAAACTGTTTTTT. This translates into CASTHSTTNEKLFF.

This chain uses TRBV27 with TRBJ2-1; 14 bases are shared with TRBD2. This CDR3 has 16 residues. Germline V gives CDR1 MNHEY, CDR2 SMNVEV (reference sequence). V trimming: 4 bases; J trimming: 9 bases; junction bases outside the gene matches: 8. The CDR3 region is CASSSPGLAGVSEQFF. The CDR3 nucleotides read TGTGCCAGCAGTTCCCCGGGACTAGCGGGAGTAAGTGAGCAGTTCTTC.

In nucleotides, the CDR3 is TGCGCCAGCAGCCAAGGAGTTTTGGAGACCGGGGAGCTGTTTTTT. It codes for CASSQGVLETGELFF. The chain carries TRBV4-3 and TRBJ2-2, with D uncertain. Between the trimmed V and J ends, which lost 1 base and 5 bases, there was a span of 11 bases. Germline lookup yields CDR1 LGHNA and CDR2 YSLEER. The CDR3 runs 15 residues.

The rearrangement links TRBV10-3 to TRBJ2-7, with D perhaps matching TRBD1 or TRBD2 (7 bases each). The germline V gene encodes CDR1 ENHRY and CDR2 SYGVKD. The length of the CDR3 is 18 residues. Trimming stripped 1 base from V and 7 bases from J, with 26 bases between. As DNA, the CDR3 is TGTGCCATCAGTGAGTGGGGAGGGGGCTCGACAGGGACGAGGGAGCAGTACTTC. It codes for CAISEWGGGSTGTREQYF.

V is TRBV9 and J is TRBJ2-3; D gene ambiguous. The CDR3 spans 15 residues. CDR1 is SGDLS, CDR2 YYNGEE, per germline. V was pared by 3 bases and J by 8 bases, with 19 bases between. DNA of the CDR3: TGTGCCAGCAGCGCCCAACCAGCCTCCGCCGGTACGCAGTATTTT. This encodes CASSAQPASAGTQYF.

This clone turned up a few times. A much more abundant neighbour one base away suggests this may be a read error. The same CDR3 can be traced to other DNA sequences in this sample. The chain has TRBV2 and TRBJ2-1, with 7 bases fitting TRBD1. Germline CDR1 is SNHLY and CDR2 is FYNNEI. V was pared by 1 base and J by 3 bases, with 6 bases of the junction left unmatched. The CDR3 contains 16 residues. The CDR3 DNA reads as TGTGCCAGCAGTGAAGTCCGGGACAGCTACTACAATGAGCAGTTCTTC. Translating it yields CASSEVRDSYYNEQFF.